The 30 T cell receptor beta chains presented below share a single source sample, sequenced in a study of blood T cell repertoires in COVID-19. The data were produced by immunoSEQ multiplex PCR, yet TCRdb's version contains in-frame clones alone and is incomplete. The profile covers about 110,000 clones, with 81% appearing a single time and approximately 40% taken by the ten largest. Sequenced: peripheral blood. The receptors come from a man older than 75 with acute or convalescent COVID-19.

The CDR3 spells CASSYARGRQETQYF. The CDR3 bases are TGTGCCAGCAGTTACGCCAGGGGGAGACAAGAGACCCAGTACTTC. The genes are TRBV6-5 and TRBJ2-5; 7 bases align to TRBD1. The length of the CDR3 is 15 residues. The J segment lost 2 bases and the V segment lost 2 bases, leaving 5 bases of the junction unmatched. Germline V gene sequence: CDR1 MNHEY, CDR2 SVGAGI.

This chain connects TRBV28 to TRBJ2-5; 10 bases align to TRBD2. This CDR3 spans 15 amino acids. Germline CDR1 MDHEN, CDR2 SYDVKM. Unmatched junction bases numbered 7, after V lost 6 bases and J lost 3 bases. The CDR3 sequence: CASSPSLAGEETQYF. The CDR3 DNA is TGTGCCAGCAGCCCTTCCCTAGCGGGAGAAGAGACCCAGTACTTC.

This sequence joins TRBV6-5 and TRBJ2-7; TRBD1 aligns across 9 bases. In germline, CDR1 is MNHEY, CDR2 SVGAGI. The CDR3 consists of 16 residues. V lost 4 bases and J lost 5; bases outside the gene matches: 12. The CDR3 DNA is TGTGCCAGCAGTTCCCCCTACAGGGGGCTAACCGACGAGCAGTACTTC. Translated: CASSSPYRGLTDEQYF.

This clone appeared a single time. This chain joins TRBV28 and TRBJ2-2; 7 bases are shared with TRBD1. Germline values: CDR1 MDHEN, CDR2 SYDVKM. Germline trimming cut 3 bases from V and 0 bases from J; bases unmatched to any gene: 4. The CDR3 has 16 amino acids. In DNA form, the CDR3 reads TGTGCCAGCAGTTTCCACGGGACAGCGAACACCGGGGAGCTGTTTTTT. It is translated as CASSFHGTANTGELFF.

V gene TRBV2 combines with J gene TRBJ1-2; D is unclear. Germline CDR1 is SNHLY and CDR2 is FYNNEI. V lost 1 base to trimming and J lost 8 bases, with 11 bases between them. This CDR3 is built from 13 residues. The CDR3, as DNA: TGTGCCAGCAGTGAAGTTCCCCTCGGGGGCTACACCTTC. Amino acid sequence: CASSEVPLGGYTF.

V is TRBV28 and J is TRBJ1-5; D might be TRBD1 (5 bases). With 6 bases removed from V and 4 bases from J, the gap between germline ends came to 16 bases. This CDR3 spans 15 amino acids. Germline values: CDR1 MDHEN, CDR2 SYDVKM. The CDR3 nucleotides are TGTGCCAGCAGCCTTTACAGGTTACCTAATCAGCCCCAGCATTTT. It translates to CASSLYRLPNQPQHF.

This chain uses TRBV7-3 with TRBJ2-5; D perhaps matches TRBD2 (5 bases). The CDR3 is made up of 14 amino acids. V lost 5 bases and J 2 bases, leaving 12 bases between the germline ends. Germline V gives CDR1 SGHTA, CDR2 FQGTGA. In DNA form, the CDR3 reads TGTGCCAGCAGCGTGCGGGCCTCTCAAGAGACCCAGTACTTC. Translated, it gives CASSVRASQETQYF.

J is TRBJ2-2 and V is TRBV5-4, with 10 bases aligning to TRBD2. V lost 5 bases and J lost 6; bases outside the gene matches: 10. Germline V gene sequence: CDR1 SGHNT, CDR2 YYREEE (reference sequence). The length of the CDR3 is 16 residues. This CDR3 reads CASSLLAGVGSGELFF. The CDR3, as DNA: TGTGCCAGCAGTCTTCTAGCGGGAGTGGGCTCCGGGGAGCTGTTTTTT.

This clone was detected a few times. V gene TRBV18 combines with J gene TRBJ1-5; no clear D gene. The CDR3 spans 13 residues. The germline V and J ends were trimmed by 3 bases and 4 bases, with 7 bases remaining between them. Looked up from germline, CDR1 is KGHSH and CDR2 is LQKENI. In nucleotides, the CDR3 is TGTGCCAGCTCACCGCTACTAAATCAGCCCCAGCATTTT. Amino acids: CASSPLLNQPQHF.

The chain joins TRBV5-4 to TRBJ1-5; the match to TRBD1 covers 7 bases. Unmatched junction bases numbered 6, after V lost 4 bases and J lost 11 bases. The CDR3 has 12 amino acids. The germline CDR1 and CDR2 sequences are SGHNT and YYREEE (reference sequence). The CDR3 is CASSREGATQHF. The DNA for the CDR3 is TGTGCCAGCAGCCGGGAGGGGGCGACCCAGCATTTT.

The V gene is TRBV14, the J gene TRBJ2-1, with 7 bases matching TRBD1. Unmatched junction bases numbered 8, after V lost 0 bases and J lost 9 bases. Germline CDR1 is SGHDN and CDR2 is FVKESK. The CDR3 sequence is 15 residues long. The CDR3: CASSQEWGRDSEQFF. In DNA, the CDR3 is TGTGCCAGCAGCCAAGAATGGGGCAGGGACAGTGAGCAGTTCTTC.

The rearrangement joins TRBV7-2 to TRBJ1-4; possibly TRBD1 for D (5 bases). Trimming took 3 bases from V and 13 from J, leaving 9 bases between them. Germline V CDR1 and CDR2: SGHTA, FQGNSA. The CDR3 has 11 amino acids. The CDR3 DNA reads TGTGCCAGCAGCTTGGGGGGAAGACTGTTTTTT. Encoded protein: CASSLGGRLFF.

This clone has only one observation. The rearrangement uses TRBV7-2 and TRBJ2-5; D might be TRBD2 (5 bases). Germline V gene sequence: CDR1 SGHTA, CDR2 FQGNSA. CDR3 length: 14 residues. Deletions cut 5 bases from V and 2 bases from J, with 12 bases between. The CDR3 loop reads CASSPRRGQETQYF. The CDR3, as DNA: TGTGCCAGCAGCCCCCGGAGAGGGCAAGAGACCCAGTACTTC.

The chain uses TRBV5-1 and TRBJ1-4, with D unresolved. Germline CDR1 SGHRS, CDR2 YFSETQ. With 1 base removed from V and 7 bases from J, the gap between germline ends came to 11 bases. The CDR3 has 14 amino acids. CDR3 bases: TGCGCCAGCAGCTTGCGGTCTCAGGCTGAAAAACTGTTTTTT. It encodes CASSLRSQAEKLFF.

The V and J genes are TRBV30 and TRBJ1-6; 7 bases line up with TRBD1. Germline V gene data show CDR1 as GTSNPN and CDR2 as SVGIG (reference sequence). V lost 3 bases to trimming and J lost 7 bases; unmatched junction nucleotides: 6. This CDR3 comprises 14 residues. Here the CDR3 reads CAWRGDSRNSPLHF. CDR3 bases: TGTGCCTGGAGGGGGGACAGCCGAAATTCACCCCTCCACTTT.

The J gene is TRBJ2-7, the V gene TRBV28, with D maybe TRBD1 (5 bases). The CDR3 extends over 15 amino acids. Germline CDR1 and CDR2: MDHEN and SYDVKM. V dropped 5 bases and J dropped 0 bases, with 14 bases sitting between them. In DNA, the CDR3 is TGTGCCAGCAGTCCGCCAGGGCCCTCCTCCTACGAGCAGTACTTC. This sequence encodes CASSPPGPSSYEQYF.

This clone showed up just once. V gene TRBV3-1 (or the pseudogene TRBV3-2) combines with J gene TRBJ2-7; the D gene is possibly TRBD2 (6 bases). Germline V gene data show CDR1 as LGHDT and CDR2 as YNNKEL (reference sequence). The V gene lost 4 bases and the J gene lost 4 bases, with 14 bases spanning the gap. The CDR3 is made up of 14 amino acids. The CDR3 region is CASSLYGGGYEQYF. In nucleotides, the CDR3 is TGTGCCAGCAGCCTTTATGGTGGAGGGTACGAGCAGTACTTC.

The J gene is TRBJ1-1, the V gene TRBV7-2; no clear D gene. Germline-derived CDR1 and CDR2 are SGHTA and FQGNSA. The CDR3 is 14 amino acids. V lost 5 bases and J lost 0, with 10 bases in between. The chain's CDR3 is CASSLSGMNTEAFF. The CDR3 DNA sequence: TGTGCCAGCAGCCTGAGCGGGATGAACACTGAAGCTTTCTTT.

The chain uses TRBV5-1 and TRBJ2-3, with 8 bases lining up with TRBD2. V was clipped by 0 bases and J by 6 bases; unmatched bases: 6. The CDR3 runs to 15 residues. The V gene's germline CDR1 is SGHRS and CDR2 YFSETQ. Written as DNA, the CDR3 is TGCGCCAGCAGCTTGGGGTTTAGCGGGAAGGATACGCAGTATTTT. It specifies CASSLGFSGKDTQYF. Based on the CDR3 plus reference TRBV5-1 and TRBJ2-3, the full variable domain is KAGVTQTPRYLIKTRGQQVTLSCSPISGHRSVSWYQQTPGQGLQFLFEYFSETQRNKGNFPGRFSGRQFSNSRSEMNVSTLELGDSALYLCASSLGFSGKDTQYFGPGTRLTVL.

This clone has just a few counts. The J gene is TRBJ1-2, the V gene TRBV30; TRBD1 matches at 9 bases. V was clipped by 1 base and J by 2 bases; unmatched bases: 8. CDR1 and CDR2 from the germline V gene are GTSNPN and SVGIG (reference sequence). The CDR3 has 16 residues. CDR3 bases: TGTGCCTGGAGTGGATTGGACAGGGGTTCGAACTATGGCTACACCTTC. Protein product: CAWSGLDRGSNYGYTF.

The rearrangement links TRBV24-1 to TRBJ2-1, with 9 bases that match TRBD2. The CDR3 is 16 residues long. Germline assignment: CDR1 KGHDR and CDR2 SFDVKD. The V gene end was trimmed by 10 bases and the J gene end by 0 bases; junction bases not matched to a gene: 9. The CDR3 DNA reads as TGTGCCACTGGGACTAGCTTAAAGAGCTCCTACAATGAGCAGTTCTTC. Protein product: CATGTSLKSSYNEQFF.

CDR3 bases: TGTGCCAGCCAAGTGGCTAGCGGGATCGGAGAGCAGTACTTC. Protein sequence: CASQVASGIGEQYF. This chain joins TRBV6-5 and TRBJ2-7; 9 bases fit TRBD2. In germline, CDR1 is MNHEY, CDR2 SVGAGI. V lost 8 bases, J lost 7 bases, and 12 bases stayed unmatched. The CDR3 runs 14 residues.

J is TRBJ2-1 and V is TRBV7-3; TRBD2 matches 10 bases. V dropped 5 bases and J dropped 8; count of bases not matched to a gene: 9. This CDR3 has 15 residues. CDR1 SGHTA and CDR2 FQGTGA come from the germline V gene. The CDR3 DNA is TGTGCCAGCAGCCTCCGGGCTAGCGGGAGCTATGAGCAGTTCTTC. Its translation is CASSLRASGSYEQFF.

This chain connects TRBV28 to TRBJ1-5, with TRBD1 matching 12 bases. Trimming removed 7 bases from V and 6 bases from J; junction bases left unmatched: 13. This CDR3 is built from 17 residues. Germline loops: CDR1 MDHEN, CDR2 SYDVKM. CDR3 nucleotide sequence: TGTGCCAGCACTCACGTTGGGGGACAGGGGGCAGGTCAGCCCCAGCATTTT. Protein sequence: CASTHVGGQGAGQPQHF.

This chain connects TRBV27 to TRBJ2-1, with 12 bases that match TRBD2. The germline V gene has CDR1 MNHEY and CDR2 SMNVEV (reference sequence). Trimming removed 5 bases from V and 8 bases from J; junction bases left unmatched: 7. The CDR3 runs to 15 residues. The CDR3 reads CASSARTSGIDEQFF. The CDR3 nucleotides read TGTGCCAGCAGTGCGCGGACTAGCGGGATCGATGAGCAGTTCTTC.

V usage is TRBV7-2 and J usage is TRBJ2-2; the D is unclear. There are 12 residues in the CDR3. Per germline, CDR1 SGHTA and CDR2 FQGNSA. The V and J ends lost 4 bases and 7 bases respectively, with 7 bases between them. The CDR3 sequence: CASSSIGGELFF. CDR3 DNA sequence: TGTGCCAGCAGCTCCATCGGCGGGGAGCTGTTTTTT.

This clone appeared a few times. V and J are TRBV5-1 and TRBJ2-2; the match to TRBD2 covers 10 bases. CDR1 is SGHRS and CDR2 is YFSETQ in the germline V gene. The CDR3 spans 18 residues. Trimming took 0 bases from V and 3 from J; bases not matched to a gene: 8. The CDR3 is CASSLAASGRRHTGELFF. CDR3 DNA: TGCGCCAGCAGCTTGGCGGCTAGCGGGAGAAGGCACACCGGGGAGCTGTTTTTT.

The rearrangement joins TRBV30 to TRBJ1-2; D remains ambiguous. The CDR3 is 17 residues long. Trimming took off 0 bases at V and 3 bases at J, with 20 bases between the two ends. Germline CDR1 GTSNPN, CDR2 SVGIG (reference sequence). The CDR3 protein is CAWSVGLGSLFDYGYTF. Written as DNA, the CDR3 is TGTGCCTGGAGTGTTGGGCTTGGGTCCCTCTTTGACTATGGCTACACCTTC.

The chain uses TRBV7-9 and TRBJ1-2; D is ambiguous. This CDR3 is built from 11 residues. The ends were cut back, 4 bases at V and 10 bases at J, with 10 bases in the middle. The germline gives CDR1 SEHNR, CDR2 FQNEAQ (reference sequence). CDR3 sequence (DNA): TGTGCCAGCAGCTCTTTTTTCTTCTACACCTTC. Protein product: CASSSFFFYTF.

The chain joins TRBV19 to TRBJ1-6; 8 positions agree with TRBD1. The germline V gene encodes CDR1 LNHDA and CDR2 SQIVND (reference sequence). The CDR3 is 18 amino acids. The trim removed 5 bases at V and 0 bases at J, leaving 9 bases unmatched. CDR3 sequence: CASSFGTGQSSYNSPLHF. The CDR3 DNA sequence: TGTGCCAGTAGTTTCGGGACAGGCCAAAGCTCCTATAATTCACCCCTCCACTTT.